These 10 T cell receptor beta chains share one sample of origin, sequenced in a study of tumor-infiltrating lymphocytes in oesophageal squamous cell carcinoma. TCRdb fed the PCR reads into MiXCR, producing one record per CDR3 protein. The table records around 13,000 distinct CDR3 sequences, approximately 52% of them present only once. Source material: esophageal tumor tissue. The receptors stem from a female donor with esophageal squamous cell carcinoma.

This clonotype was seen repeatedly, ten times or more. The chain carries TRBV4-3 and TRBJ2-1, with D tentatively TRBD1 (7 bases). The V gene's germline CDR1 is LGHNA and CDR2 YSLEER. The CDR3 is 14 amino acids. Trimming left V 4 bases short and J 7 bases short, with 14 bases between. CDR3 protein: CASSPGAGGNEQFF. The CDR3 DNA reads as TGCGCCAGCAGCCCAGGAGCAGGGGGGAATGAGCAGTTCTTC.

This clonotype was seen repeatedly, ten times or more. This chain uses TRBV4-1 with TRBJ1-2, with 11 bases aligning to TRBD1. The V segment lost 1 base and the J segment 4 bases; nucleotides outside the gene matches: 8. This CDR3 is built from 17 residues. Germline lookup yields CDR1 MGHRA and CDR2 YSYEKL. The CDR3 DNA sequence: TGCGCCAGCAGCCAAGTTGGGACAGGGGGTTCAAGCTATGGCTACACCTTC. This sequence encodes CASSQVGTGGSSYGYTF.

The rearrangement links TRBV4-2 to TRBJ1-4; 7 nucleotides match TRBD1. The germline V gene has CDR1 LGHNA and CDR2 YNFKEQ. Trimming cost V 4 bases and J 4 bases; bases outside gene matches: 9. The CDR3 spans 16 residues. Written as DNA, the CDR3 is TGTGCCAGCAGCCCAGGGGCCGGGACAGTTAATGAAAAACTGTTTTTT. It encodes CASSPGAGTVNEKLFF.

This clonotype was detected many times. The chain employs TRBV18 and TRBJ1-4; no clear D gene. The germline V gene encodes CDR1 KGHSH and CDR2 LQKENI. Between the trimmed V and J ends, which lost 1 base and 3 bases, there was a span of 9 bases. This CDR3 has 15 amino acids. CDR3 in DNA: TGTGCCAGCTCACCACGGAGCTCCCCTAATGAAAAACTGTTTTTT. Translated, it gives CASSPRSSPNEKLFF.

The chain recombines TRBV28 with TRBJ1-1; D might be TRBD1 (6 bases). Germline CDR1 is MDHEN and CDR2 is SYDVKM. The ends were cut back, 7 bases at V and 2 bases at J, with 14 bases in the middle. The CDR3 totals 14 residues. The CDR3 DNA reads TGTGCCAGCATTGAGGGGGGCGTAAACACTGAAGCTTTCTTT. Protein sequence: CASIEGGVNTEAFF.

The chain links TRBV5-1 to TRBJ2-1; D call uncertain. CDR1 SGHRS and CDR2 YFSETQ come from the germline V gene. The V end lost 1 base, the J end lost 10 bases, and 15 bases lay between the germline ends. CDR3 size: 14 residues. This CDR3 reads CASSLSGTAYEQFF. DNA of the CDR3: TGCGCCAGCAGCTTGTCAGGAACCGCCTACGAGCAGTTCTTC. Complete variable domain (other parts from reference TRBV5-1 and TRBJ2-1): KAGVTQTPRYLIKTRGQQVTLSCSPISGHRSVSWYQQTPGQGLQFLFEYFSETQRNKGNFPGRFSGRQFSNSRSEMNVSTLELGDSALYLCASSLSGTAYEQFFGPGTRLTVL.

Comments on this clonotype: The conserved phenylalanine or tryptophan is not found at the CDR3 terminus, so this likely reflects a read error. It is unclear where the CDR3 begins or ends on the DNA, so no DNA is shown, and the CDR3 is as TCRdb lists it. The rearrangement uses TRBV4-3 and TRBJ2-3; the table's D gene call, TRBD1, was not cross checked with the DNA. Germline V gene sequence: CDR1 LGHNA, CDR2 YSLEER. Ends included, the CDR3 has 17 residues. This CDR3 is CASSQGLGGGADNEQFS.

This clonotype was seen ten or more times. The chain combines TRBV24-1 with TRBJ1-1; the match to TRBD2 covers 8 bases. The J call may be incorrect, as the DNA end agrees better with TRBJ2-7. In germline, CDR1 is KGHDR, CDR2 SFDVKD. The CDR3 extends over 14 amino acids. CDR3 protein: CATSDSGLGEGQYF. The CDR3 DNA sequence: TGTGCCACCAGTGATTCGGGACTAGGCGAGGGGCAGTACTTC.

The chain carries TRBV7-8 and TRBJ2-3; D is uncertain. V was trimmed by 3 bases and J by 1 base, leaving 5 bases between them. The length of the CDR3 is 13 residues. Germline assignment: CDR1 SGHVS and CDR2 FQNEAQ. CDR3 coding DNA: TGTGCCAGCAGCTTGGACCGCACAGATACGCAGTATTTT. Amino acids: CASSLDRTDTQYF.

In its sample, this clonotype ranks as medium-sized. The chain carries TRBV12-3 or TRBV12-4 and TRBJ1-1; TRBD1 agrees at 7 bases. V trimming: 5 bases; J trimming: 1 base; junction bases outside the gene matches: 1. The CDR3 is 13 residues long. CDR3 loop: CASSRTGNTEAFF. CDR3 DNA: TGTGCCAGCAGTCGGACAGGGAACACTGAAGCTTTCTTT.